These T cell receptor beta chains were read from a single sample in a study of blood T cell repertoires in COVID-19. The assay was immunoSEQ multiplex PCR, and TCRdb's table has in-frame clones only and misses some. The top ten hold under 2.5% of the sample, which has 200,000 to 250,000 clones, approximately 85% seen once. The source material was peripheral blood. The receptors come from a woman in her 70s with COVID-19, enrolled during active disease. The CDR3 runs from the conserved cysteine through the conserved F or W. Fields, in order: clone size, V gene, CDR3 protein. Where a row states a size, it is once, few, many or the class of an expanded clone; other rows omit it.

abundance: -; v_gene: TRBV9; CDR3aa: CASSYGPEGDTGELFF
abundance: -; v_gene: TRBV5-1; CDR3aa: CASSQLSQETQYF
abundance: -; v_gene: TRBV3-1/TRBV3-2; CDR3aa: CASSQVPAGVYEQYF
abundance: -; v_gene: TRBV6-5; CDR3aa: CAIPWGGLGGYTF
abundance: -; v_gene: TRBV6-5; CDR3aa: CASSFGGGNTEAFF
abundance: -; v_gene: TRBV5-6; CDR3aa: CASSLGRGSNQPQHF
abundance: -; v_gene: TRBV20-1; CDR3aa: CSASGPGRDNTGELFF
abundance: -; v_gene: TRBV11-3; CDR3aa: CASSHRGRGETQYF
abundance: -; v_gene: TRBV6-1; CDR3aa: CASSEGHGITEAFF
abundance: -; v_gene: TRBV9; CDR3aa: CASSVGERWTNTGELFF
abundance: -; v_gene: TRBV11-2; CDR3aa: CASSLRDYGYTF
abundance: -; v_gene: TRBV5-5; CDR3aa: CASSLDYWNEQFF
abundance: -; v_gene: TRBV10-3; CDR3aa: CAISRRGGTGDEKLFF
abundance: -; v_gene: TRBV11-3; CDR3aa: CASSLGATGEGGAFF
abundance: few; v_gene: TRBV5-1; CDR3aa: CASSPTGGGLLDEQFF
abundance: -; v_gene: TRBV6-2/TRBV6-3; CDR3aa: CASSYSPGRGARPTDTQYF
abundance: -; v_gene: TRBV7-9; CDR3aa: CASSLGQGSPNSYEQYF
abundance: -; v_gene: TRBV24-1; CDR3aa: CATGTGEYEQFF
abundance: -; v_gene: TRBV19; CDR3aa: CASSLHGQGTEAFF
abundance: -; v_gene: TRBV7-2; CDR3aa: CASSLAMAGYTF